This T cell receptor beta chain was sequenced during a study of cytomegalovirus exposure and HLA in healthy donors. The PCR employed 60 Vbeta primers together with 13 Jbeta primers. Sequenced by immunoSEQ multiplex PCR; TCRdb stores in-frame clones only, minus some. In the table there are around 120,000 clones, around 80% of which are singletons. The sample was PBMCs. This clonotype originated in a boy aged 2 to 10 in good health and CMV-seronegative.

CDR3 region: CAGQSGRGYNEQFF. DNA of the CDR3: TGTGCCGGCCAAAGCGGGAGAGGGTACAATGAGCAGTTCTTC. This chain connects TRBV5-6 to TRBJ2-1, with 8 bases identical to TRBD2. Germline CDR1 reads SGHDT; CDR2 reads YYEEEE. The CDR3 length is 14 residues. V shed 10 bases and J 4 bases; nucleotides not matched to a gene: 10. The whole variable domain, remainder taken from reference TRBV5-6 and TRBJ2-1, is DAGVTQSPTHLIKTRGQQVTLRCSPKSGHDTVSWYQQALGQGPQFIFQYYEEEERQRGNFPDRFSGHQFPNYSSELNVNALLLGDSALYLCAGQSGRGYNEQFFGPGTRLTVL.